These T cell receptor beta chains were read from a single sample in a study of T cell responses to AZD1222 COVID-19 vaccine. The assay was immunoSEQ multiplex PCR, and TCRdb's table has in-frame clones only and misses some. This table has tens of thousands of clones, approximately 78% appearing once. Source: peripheral blood, taken on day 0 of AZD1222 vaccination. All receptors come from an adult in good health. The CDR3 runs from the conserved cysteine through the conserved F or W. D genes are given only for firm matches. Where a row states a size, it is once, few, many or the class of an expanded clone; other rows omit it.

j_gene,v_gene,abundance,d_gene,len,CDR3nt,CDR3aa
TRBJ2-5,TRBV10-1,few,TRBD2,16,TGCGCCAGCAGCGGAGGACTAGCGGGAGGAGAAGAGACCCAGTACTTC,CASSGGLAGGEETQYF
TRBJ1-3,TRBV28,NA,TRBD1,15,TGTGCCAGCAGATACAGGGGTGACTCTGGAAACACCATATATTTT,CASRYRGDSGNTIYF
TRBJ2-7,TRBV28,NA,TRBD1,15,TGTGCCAGCAATACCCCCAGGGGGAATCCCTACGAGCAGTACTTC,CASNTPRGNPYEQYF
TRBJ2-7,TRBV24-1,NA,NA,15,TGTGCCACCAGTGATGGGGGGGCTCGCTCCTACGAGCAGTACTTC,CATSDGGARSYEQYF
TRBJ1-2,TRBV30,once,TRBD1,14,TGTGCCTGGAGTCCACCGGGACAGGGCTTTGGCTACACCTTC,CAWSPPGQGFGYTF
TRBJ1-1,TRBV27,NA,NA,13,TGTGCCAGCAAGAAGGAAGGGGACACTGAAGCTTTCTTT,CASKKEGDTEAFF
TRBJ1-1,TRBV2,NA,NA,12,TGTGCCAGCAGTTCAGGGAACACTGAAGCTTTCTTT,CASSSGNTEAFF
TRBJ2-1,TRBV28,NA,TRBD2,17,TGTGCCAGCAGTCCAAAAGTCGGCGCGGGAGACTTTTATGAGCAGTTCTTC,CASSPKVGAGDFYEQFF
TRBJ1-2,TRBV19,NA,NA,11,TGTGCCAGTAGTGCTAACGGTGCTAGGACCTTC,CASSANGARTF
TRBJ2-7,TRBV5-8,NA,NA,14,TGTGCCAGCAGCTTGGTGGGGCTCCACTACGAGCAGTACTTC,CASSLVGLHYEQYF
TRBJ2-6,TRBV19,once,NA,15,TGTGCCAGTAGTACTCAGGGTTCTGGGGCCAACGTCCTGACTTTC,CASSTQGSGANVLTF
TRBJ1-1,TRBV29-1,NA,TRBD1,13,TGCAGCGCCTCCGGGACAGGGGGTTCCGAAGCTTTCTTT,CSASGTGGSEAFF
TRBJ2-5,TRBV5-5,NA,NA,15,TGTGCCAGCACCCCCCAGCCCGGGACCCAAGAGACCCAGTACTTC,CASTPQPGTQETQYF
TRBJ1-6,TRBV5-4,NA,NA,16,TGTGCCAGCAGCTTGGGGGGTGAAGTCTATAATTCACCCCTCCACTTT,CASSLGGEVYNSPLHF
TRBJ1-4,TRBV5-6,NA,NA,16,TGTGCCAGCAGCTTTCGGGGCCTTGCAACTAATGAAAAACTGTTTTTT,CASSFRGLATNEKLFF
TRBJ1-2,TRBV7-6,NA,TRBD1,16,TGTGCCAGCAGCCCCCAGACTCAGGGGGGGAACTATGGCTACACCTTC,CASSPQTQGGNYGYTF
TRBJ1-1,TRBV10-1,NA,TRBD1,15,TGCGCCAGCAGCTTGGAGCCCAGGGGGAGGACTGAAGCTTTCTTT,CASSLEPRGRTEAFF
TRBJ2-5,TRBV11-2,few,NA,16,TGTGCCAGCAGCTCCTCATTGCAGGGGAAGGGAGAGACCCAGTACTTC,CASSSSLQGKGETQYF
TRBJ2-3,TRBV29-1,NA,TRBD2,16,TGCAGCGTTGATGGGACTAGCGGGAGGATCCCAGATACGCAGTATTTT,CSVDGTSGRIPDTQYF
TRBJ2-2,TRBV27,NA,TRBD2,15,TGTGCCGCCGGACGCCTAGCGGGGAACACCGGGGAGCTGTTTTTT,CAAGRLAGNTGELFF
TRBJ2-1,TRBV6-4,few,NA,14,TGTGCCAGCAGGGACTTCCACGGGAGCAATGAGCAGTTCTTC,CASRDFHGSNEQFF
TRBJ2-7,TRBV5-5,few,NA,11,TGTGCCAGCAGCTTGGCCTACGAGCAGTACTTC,CASSLAYEQYF
TRBJ2-6,TRBV6-5,few,NA,12,TGTGCCAGCCGGGTGGGGGCCAACGTCCTGACTTTC,CASRVGANVLTF
TRBJ2-1,TRBV10-3,NA,NA,15,TGTGCCATCAGTGATAGCGGTCTAGCAACGAATGAGCAGTTCTTC,CAISDSGLATNEQFF
TRBJ2-3,TRBV5-4,NA,TRBD2,15,TGTGCCAGCAGCCCCACTAGCGGGAGTACAGATACGCAGTATTTT,CASSPTSGSTDTQYF
TRBJ2-3,TRBV7-8,NA,NA,14,TGTGCCAGCAGCAAGAAGACTAGCACAGATACGCAGTATTTT,CASSKKTSTDTQYF
TRBJ1-3,TRBV2,NA,NA,15,TGTGCCAGCAGTCCAGGGGAAATGGCCGGAAACACCATATATTTT,CASSPGEMAGNTIYF
TRBJ1-2,TRBV9,NA,TRBD1,14,TGTGCCAGCAGCCCAACAGGGGGCGACTATGGCTACACCTTC,CASSPTGGDYGYTF
TRBJ2-3,TRBV7-6,NA,NA,14,TGTGCCAGCAGCCCGAATTCGCGCACAGATACGCAGTATTTT,CASSPNSRTDTQYF
TRBJ1-2,TRBV7-2,NA,TRBD1,16,TGTGCCAGCAGCCCGAATCCCGGGACAGGGGACTATGGCTACACCTTC,CASSPNPGTGDYGYTF
TRBJ1-3,TRBV28,NA,NA,14,TGTGCCACCGCAGGGAGGCCAGGTGGAAACACCATATATTTT,CATAGRPGGNTIYF
TRBJ1-4,TRBV2,NA,NA,12,TGTGCCAGCAAACAAGAAGGCGAAAAACTGTTTTTT,CASKQEGEKLFF
TRBJ1-1,TRBV4-2,few,TRBD1,17,TGTGCCAGCAGCCAAGGTCTGGGGACAGGGAGTCGGACTGAAGCTTTCTTT,CASSQGLGTGSRTEAFF
TRBJ1-2,TRBV18,once,NA,13,TGTGCCAGCTCACCAACCAGCGGCCGGGGCTACACCTTC,CASSPTSGRGYTF
TRBJ2-6,TRBV12-3/TRBV12-4,NA,NA,12,TGTGCCAGCACGTTCGGGGCCAACGTCCTGACTTTC,CASTFGANVLTF
TRBJ2-1,TRBV19,few,NA,18,TGTGCCAGTAGTATAGATCAACACAGGGCAAGGGGGGACAATGAGCAGTTCTTC,CASSIDQHRARGDNEQFF
TRBJ2-3,TRBV4-1,few,TRBD2,17,TGCGCCAGCAGAAGTATCCTAGCGGGGGTAAGCACAGATACGCAGTATTTT,CASRSILAGVSTDTQYF
TRBJ2-2,TRBV5-1,NA,NA,14,TGCGCCAGCAGCTCAGGACAAAACATCGGGGAGCTGTTTTTT,CASSSGQNIGELFF
TRBJ2-6,TRBV10-3,NA,NA,18,TGTGCCATCAGCACTCCCGGCCCCAGGGAATCTGGGGCCAACGTCCTGACTTTC,CAISTPGPRESGANVLTF
TRBJ2-5,TRBV11-2,NA,TRBD2,15,TGTGCCAGCAGCTTGGGGACTAGCGGAGCTGAGGCCCAGTACTTC,CASSLGTSGAEAQYF
TRBJ2-1,TRBV5-4,NA,TRBD2,13,TGTGCCAGCAGCTCCGGACTAGCGTTCGAGCAGTTCTTC,CASSSGLAFEQFF
TRBJ2-5,TRBV2,once,NA,13,TGTGCCAGCAGCGAAAGGACACAAGAGACCCAGTACTTC,CASSERTQETQYF
TRBJ2-3,TRBV6-5,once,NA,13,TGTGCCAGCAGCTCGTTCCCCACAGATACGCAGTATTTT,CASSSFPTDTQYF
TRBJ2-6,TRBV10-2,NA,NA,19,TGCGCCAGCACGGGGATAGGCCTCAATCTACCCTCTGGGGCCAACGTCCTGACTTTC,CASTGIGLNLPSGANVLTF
TRBJ1-2,TRBV12-3/TRBV12-4,NA,NA,13,TGTGCCAGCAGTTTTGGCAGAGGCTATGGCTACACCTTC,CASSFGRGYGYTF